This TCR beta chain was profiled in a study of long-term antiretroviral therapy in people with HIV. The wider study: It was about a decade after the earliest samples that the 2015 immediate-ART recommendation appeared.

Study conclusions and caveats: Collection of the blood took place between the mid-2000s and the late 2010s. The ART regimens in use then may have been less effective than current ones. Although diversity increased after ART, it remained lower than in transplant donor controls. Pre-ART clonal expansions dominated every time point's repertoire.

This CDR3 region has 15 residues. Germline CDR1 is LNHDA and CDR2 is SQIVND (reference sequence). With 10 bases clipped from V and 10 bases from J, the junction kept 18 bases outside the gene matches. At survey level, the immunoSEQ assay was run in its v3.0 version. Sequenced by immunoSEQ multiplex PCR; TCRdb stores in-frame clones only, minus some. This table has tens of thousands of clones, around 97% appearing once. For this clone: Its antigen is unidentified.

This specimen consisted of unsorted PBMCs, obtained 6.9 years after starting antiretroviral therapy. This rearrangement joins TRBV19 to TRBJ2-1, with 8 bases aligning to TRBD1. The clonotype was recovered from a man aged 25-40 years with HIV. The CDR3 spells CATKGTGSPATEQFF. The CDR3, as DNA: TGTGCCACCAAAGGGACAGGTTCCCCCGCTACGGAGCAGTTCTTC.